This T cell receptor beta chain was recovered during a study of response to subunit inactivated influenza vaccine. A remark on this clonotype: The antigen is not known.

Germline trimming cut 1 base from V and 4 bases from J; bases unmatched to any gene: 11. The V gene's germline CDR1 is LNHNV and CDR2 YYDKDF (reference sequence). The CDR3 consists of 18 residues. TCRdb called the RT-PCR reads again in MiXCR, with one record for every CDR3 protein. The sample holds roughly 780,000 distinct CDR3 sequences, around a sixth seen once. Overall study results and limits: Authors suggested that a seasonal influenza vaccination recruits few new T cells each time.

The sequence derives from a middle-aged man who received an inactivated influenza vaccine. Sequenced here: PBMCs from blood, sampled around 5 days after vaccination. The rearrangement uses TRBV15 and TRBJ2-2; 8 bases are shared with TRBD1. The CDR3 nucleotides are TGTGCCACCAGCAGAGGAAGAGGACAGGGCTGGGGCACCGGGGAGCTGTTTTTT. Its protein is CATSRGRGQGWGTGELFF.